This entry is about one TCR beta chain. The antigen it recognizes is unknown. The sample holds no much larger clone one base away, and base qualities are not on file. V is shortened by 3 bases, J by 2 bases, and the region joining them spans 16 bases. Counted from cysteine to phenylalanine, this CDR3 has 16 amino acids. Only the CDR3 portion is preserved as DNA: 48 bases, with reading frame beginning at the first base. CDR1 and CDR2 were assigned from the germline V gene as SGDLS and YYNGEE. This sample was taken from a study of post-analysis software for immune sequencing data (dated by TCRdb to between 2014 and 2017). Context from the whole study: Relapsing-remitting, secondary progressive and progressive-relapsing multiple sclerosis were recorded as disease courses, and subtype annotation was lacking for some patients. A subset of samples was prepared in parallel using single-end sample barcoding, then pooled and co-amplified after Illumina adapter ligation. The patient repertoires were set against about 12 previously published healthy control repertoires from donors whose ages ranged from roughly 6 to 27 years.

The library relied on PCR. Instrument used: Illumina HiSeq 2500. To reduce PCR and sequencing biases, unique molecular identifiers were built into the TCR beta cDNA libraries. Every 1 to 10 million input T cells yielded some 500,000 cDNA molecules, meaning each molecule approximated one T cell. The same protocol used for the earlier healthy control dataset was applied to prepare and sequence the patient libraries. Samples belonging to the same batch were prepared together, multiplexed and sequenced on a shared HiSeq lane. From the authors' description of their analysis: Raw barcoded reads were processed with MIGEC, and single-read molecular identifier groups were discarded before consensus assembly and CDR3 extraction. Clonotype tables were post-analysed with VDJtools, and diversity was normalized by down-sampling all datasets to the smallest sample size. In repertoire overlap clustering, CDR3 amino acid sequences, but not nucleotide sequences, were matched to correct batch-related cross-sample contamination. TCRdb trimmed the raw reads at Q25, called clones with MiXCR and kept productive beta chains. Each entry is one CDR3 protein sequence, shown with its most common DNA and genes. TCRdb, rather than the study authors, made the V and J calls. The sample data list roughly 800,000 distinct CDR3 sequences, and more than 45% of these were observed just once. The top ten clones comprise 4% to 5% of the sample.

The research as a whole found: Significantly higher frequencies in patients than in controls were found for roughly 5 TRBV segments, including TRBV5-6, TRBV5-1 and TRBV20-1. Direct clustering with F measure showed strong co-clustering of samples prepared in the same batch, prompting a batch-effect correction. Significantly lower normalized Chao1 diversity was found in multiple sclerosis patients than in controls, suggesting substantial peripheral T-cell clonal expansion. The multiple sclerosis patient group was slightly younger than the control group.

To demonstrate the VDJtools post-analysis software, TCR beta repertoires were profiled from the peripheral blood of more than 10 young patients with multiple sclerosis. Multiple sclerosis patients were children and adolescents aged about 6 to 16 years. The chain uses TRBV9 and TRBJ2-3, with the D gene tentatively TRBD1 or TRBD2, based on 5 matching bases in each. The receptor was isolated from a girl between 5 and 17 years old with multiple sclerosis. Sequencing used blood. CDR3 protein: CASSGGDHRSTDTQYF. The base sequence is TGTGCCAGCAGCGGTGGGGACCATAGGTCCACAGATACGCAGTATTTT.